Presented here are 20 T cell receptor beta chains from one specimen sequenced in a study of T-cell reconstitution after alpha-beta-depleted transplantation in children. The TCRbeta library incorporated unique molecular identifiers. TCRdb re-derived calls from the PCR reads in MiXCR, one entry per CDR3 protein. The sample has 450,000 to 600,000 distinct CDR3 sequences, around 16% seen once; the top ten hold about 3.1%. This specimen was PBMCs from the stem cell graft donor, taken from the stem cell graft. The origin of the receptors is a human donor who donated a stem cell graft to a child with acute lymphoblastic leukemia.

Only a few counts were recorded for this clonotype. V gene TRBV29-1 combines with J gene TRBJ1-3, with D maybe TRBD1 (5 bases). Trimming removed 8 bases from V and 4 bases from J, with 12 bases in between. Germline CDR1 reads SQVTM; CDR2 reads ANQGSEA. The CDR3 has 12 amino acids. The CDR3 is CSLRDRGNTIYF. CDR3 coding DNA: TGCAGCCTCAGGGATCGGGGAAACACCATATATTTT. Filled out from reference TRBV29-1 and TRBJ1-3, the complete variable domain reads SAVISQKPSRDICQRGTSLTIQCQVDSQVTMMFWYRQQPGQSLTLIATANQGSEATYESGFVIDKFPISRPNLTFSTLTVSNMSPEDSSIYLCSLRDRGNTIYFGEGSWLTVV.

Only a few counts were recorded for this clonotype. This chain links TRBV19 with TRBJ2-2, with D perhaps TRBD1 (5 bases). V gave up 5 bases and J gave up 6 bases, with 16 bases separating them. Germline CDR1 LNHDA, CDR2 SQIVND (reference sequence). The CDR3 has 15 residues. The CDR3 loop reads CASSPQGTGSGELFF. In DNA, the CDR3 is TGTGCCAGTAGTCCCCAAGGAACAGGATCCGGGGAGCTGTTTTTT.

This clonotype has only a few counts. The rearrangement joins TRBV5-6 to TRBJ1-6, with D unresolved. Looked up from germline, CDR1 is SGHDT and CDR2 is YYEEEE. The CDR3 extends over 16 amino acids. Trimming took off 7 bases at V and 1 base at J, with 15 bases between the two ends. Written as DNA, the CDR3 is TGTGCCAGCGGTTCGTTGGGAGGGTCCTATAATTCACCCCTCCACTTT. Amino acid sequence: CASGSLGGSYNSPLHF.

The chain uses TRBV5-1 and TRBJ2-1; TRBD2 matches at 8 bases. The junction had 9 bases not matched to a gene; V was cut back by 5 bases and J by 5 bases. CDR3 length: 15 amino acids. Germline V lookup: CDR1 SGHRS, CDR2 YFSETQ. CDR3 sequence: CASRKTSGGNNEQFF. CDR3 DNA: TGCGCCAGCAGGAAAACTAGCGGAGGCAACAATGAGCAGTTCTTC. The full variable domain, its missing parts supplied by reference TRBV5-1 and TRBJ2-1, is KAGVTQTPRYLIKTRGQQVTLSCSPISGHRSVSWYQQTPGQGLQFLFEYFSETQRNKGNFPGRFSGRQFSNSRSEMNVSTLELGDSALYLCASRKTSGGNNEQFFGPGTRLTVL.

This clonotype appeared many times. This chain's CDR3 is CASSLDRAASPLHF. Written as DNA, the CDR3 is TGTGCCAGCAGCTTGGACAGGGCTGCCTCACCCCTCCACTTT. The V gene is TRBV7-7, the J gene TRBJ1-6; the match to TRBD1 covers 8 bases. Unmatched junction bases numbered 5, after V lost 3 bases and J lost 10 bases. The germline CDR1 and CDR2 sequences are SSHAT and FNYEAQ (reference sequence). This CDR3 has 14 amino acids.

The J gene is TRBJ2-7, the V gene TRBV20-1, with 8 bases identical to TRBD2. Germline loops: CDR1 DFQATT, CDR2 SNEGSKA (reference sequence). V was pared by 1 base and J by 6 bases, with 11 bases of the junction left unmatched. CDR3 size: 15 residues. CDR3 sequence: CSARVPGSGSGEQYF. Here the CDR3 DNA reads TGCAGTGCTAGAGTCCCGGGAAGCGGGAGTGGCGAGCAGTACTTC.

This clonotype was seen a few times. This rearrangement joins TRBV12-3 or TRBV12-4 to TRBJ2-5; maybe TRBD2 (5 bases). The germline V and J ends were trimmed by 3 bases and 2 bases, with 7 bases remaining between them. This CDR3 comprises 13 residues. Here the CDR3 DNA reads TGTGCCAGCAGTTTGGAGGAACAAGAGACCCAGTACTTC. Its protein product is CASSLEEQETQYF.

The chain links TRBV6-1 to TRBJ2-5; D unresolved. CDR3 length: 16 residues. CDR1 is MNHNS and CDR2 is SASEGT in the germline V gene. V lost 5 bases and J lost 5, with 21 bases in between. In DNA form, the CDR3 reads TGTGCCAGCAGTCCGCTCCTACGCGTGGAAAGGGAGACCCAGTACTTC. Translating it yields CASSPLLRVERETQYF.

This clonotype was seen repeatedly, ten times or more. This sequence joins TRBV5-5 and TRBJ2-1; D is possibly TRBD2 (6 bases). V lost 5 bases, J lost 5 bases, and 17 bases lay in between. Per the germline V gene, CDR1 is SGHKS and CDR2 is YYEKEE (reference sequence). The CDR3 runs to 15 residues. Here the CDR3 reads CASSLTGVKHNEQFF. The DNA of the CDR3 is TGTGCCAGCAGTCTGACGGGAGTAAAGCACAATGAGCAGTTCTTC.

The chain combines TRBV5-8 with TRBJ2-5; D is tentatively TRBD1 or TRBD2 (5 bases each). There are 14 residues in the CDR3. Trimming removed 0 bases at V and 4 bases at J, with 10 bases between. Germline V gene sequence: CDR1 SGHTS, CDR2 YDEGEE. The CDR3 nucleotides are TGTGCCAGCAGCTTGGTCGGGACGGGAGAGACCCAGTACTTC. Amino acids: CASSLVGTGETQYF.

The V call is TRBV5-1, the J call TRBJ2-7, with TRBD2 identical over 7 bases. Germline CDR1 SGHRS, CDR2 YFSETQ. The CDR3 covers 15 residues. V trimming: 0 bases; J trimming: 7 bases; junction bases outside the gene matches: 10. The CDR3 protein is CASSLEASGMGEQYF. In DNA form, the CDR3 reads TGCGCCAGCAGCTTGGAGGCTAGCGGCATGGGGGAGCAGTACTTC.

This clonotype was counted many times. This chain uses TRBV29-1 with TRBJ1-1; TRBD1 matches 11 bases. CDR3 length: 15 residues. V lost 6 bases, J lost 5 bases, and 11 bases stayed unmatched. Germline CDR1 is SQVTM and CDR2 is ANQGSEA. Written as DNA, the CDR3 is TGCAGCGTGGTCCCGGGACAGGGGGTGAGGACTGAAGCTTTCTTT. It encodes CSVVPGQGVRTEAFF.

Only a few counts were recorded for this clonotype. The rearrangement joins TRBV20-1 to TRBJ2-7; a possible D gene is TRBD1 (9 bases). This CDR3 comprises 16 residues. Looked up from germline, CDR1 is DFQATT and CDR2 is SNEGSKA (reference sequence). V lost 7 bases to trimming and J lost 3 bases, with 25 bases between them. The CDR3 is CSGTGGAGTRIYEQYF. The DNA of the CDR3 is TGCAGTGGTACAGGGGGCGCGGGGACTAGGATCTACGAGCAGTACTTC.

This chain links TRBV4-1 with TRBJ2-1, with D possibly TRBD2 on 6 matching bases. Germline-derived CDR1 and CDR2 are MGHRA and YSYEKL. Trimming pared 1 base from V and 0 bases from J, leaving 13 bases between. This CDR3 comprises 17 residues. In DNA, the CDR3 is TGCGCCAGCAGCCAAGGAAGCGGGCTATCCTCCTACAATGAGCAGTTCTTC. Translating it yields CASSQGSGLSSYNEQFF.

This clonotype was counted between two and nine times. The CDR3 DNA sequence: TGTGCCAGCAGCACGAAAGTTAACTATGGCTACACCTTC. The encoded protein is CASSTKVNYGYTF. The rearrangement uses TRBV7-2 and TRBJ1-2; no definite D call. V was cut by 5 bases and J by 1 base, with 8 bases left in between. CDR1 is SGHTA and CDR2 is FQGNSA in the germline V gene. This CDR3 is built from 13 residues.

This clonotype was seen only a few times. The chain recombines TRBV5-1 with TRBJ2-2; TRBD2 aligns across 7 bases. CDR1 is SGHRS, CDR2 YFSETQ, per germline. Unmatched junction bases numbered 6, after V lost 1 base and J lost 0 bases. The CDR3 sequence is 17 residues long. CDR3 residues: CASSLFGGGTNTGELFF. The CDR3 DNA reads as TGCGCCAGCAGCTTGTTTGGCGGGGGAACGAACACCGGGGAGCTGTTTTTT.

The CDR3 region has the DNA TGTGCCAGCAGTTACTCTAGCGGGAGAGTGGATGAGCAGTTCTTC. This encodes CASSYSSGRVDEQFF. The rearrangement joins TRBV6-5 to TRBJ2-1; TRBD2 matches at 9 bases. J gave up 8 bases and V 0 bases, and 5 bases lay outside the gene matches. The germline V gene encodes CDR1 MNHEY and CDR2 SVGAGI. The CDR3 covers 15 residues.

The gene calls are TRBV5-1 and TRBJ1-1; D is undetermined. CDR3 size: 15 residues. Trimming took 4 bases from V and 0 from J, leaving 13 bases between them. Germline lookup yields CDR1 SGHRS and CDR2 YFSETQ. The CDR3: CASSPVSGMNTEAFF. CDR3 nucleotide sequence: TGCGCCAGCAGCCCGGTTTCCGGGATGAACACTGAAGCTTTCTTT.

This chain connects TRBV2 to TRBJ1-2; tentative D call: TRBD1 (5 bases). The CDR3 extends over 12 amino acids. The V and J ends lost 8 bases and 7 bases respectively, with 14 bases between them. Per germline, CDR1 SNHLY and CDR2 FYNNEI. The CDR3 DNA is TGTGCCAGCTGGGGCAGGGTCATTGGCTACACCTTC. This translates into CASWGRVIGYTF.

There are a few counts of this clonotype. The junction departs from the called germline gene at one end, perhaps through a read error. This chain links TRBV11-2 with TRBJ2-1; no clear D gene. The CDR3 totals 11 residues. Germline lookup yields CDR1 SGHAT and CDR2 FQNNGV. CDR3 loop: CASRLAYEQFF. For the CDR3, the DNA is TGTGCCAGCAGGTTAGCATACGAGCAGTTCTTC.